These 28 T cell receptor beta chains were all obtained from the same sample, sequenced in a study of human T cells and chemical hapten exposure. MiXCR was run by TCRdb on the RACE reads, yielding one entry per CDR3 protein. The sample consists of under 75,000 distinct CDR3 sequences, around 8.8% of them appearing once. The time point here: patch test 2, 6 weeks after DPC sensitization. As for treatment: therapeutic diphenylcyclopropenone sensitization with weekly scalp DPC. Sequenced here: whole blood, sampled in connection with sensitization to the hapten diphenylcyclopropenone (DPC). The receptors derive from a woman aged 50 to 60 with alopecia areata. Some clones in this sample may be carry-over from other donors' samples.

This chain connects TRBV11-2 to TRBJ1-1; D gene ambiguous. The ends were cut back, 1 base at V and 8 bases at J, with 11 bases in the middle. The CDR3 length is 13 residues. The germline gives CDR1 SGHAT, CDR2 FQNNGV. CDR3 amino acids: CASSLGVSSEAFF. The DNA for the CDR3 is TGTGCCAGCAGCTTAGGTGTCAGCTCAGAAGCTTTCTTT.

This clonotype has at least ten counts. This sequence joins TRBV4-2 and TRBJ1-1, with D uncertain. Germline CDR1 is LGHNA and CDR2 is YNFKEQ. The CDR3 has 14 residues. Trimming stripped 0 bases from V and 2 bases from J, with 7 bases between. The CDR3 reads CASSQDPGNTEAFF. CDR3 DNA: TGTGCCAGCAGCCAAGATCCGGGAAACACTGAAGCTTTCTTT.

V and J are TRBV10-3 and TRBJ2-3, with 7 bases fitting TRBD1. The CDR3 runs to 15 residues. Trimming at V came to 5 bases and at J to 0 bases, leaving 5 bases not matched to a gene. Germline CDR1 ENHRY, CDR2 SYGVKD. This chain's CDR3 is CAISQQGSSTDTQYF. The CDR3 nucleotides are TGTGCCATCAGTCAACAGGGGAGTAGCACAGATACGCAGTATTTT.

Here the CDR3 reads CASSLVSSSGANVLTF. The CDR3 coding sequence is TGCGCCAGCAGCTTGGTGTCCAGCTCTGGGGCCAACGTCCTGACTTTC. V gene TRBV5-1 combines with J gene TRBJ2-6; D remains unclear. The CDR3 is 16 residues long. Germline V gene data show CDR1 as SGHRS and CDR2 as YFSETQ. The V end was cut by 0 bases, the J end by 0 bases, with 7 bases between. The variable domain in full, with the rest retrieved from reference TRBV5-1 and TRBJ2-6, is KAGVTQTPRYLIKTRGQQVTLSCSPISGHRSVSWYQQTPGQGLQFLFEYFSETQRNKGNFPGRFSGRQFSNSRSEMNVSTLELGDSALYLCASSLVSSSGANVLTFGAGSRLTVL.

The sample holds many counts of this clonotype. This rearrangement joins TRBV12-3 or TRBV12-4 to TRBJ1-2, with D unclear. The CDR3 extends over 15 amino acids. V lost 1 base and J lost 5, with 14 bases in between. CDR3 sequence: CASSLESAGVYGYTF. In DNA, the CDR3 is TGTGCCAGCAGTTTAGAATCGGCAGGCGTATATGGCTACACCTTC.

This clonotype was detected ten times or more. The V call is TRBV6-2 or TRBV6-3, the J call TRBJ2-3, with TRBD2 matching over 8 bases. This CDR3 comprises 16 residues. The junction had 8 bases not matched to a gene; V was cut back by 6 bases and J by 0 bases. The germline gives CDR1 MNHEY, CDR2 SVGEGT. The CDR3 sequence is CASRPGGGRSTDTQYF. The CDR3 DNA reads TGTGCCAGCAGGCCCGGGGGCGGGAGGAGCACAGATACGCAGTATTTT.

The chain uses TRBV6-2 or TRBV6-3 and TRBJ2-2; 10 bases align to TRBD2. The CDR3 covers 15 residues. V lost 7 bases to trimming and J lost 9 bases; unmatched junction nucleotides: 11. Germline-derived CDR1 and CDR2 are MNHEY and SVGEGT. CDR3 sequence: CASTGTSASERELFF. CDR3 coding DNA: TGTGCCAGCACCGGGACTAGCGCATCCGAACGGGAGCTGTTTTTT.

The V and J genes are TRBV5-6 and TRBJ2-1, with 7 bases fitting TRBD1. Per germline, CDR1 SGHDT and CDR2 YYEEEE. The CDR3 covers 15 residues. J was trimmed by 5 bases and V by 3 bases; bases with no gene match: 8. The CDR3 DNA sequence: TGTGCCAGCAGCTCATACAGGGGCCCTCACAATGAGCAGTTCTTC. Its translation: CASSSYRGPHNEQFF.

This clonotype was counted between two and nine times. V and J are TRBV4-1 and TRBJ2-3; 9 bases fit TRBD2. This CDR3 has 16 residues. Trimming at V came to 0 bases and at J to 4 bases, leaving 5 bases not matched to a gene. The germline gives CDR1 MGHRA, CDR2 YSYEKL. The CDR3 DNA follows: TGCGCCAGCAGCCAAGATGCGGGGGGGCCGCCAGATACGCAGTATTTT. Protein: CASSQDAGGPPDTQYF.

This clonotype was seen only a few times. The chain employs TRBV5-1 and TRBJ1-1; D is undetermined. The CDR3 is 16 amino acids. Between the trimmed V and J ends, which lost 0 bases and 2 bases, there was a span of 14 bases. Germline values: CDR1 SGHRS, CDR2 YFSETQ. CDR3 in amino acids: CASSLAKRAINTEAFF. The DNA for the CDR3 is TGCGCCAGCAGCTTGGCCAAGAGGGCCATTAACACTGAAGCTTTCTTT.

The table lists this clonotype with a count of one. V is TRBV6-6 and J is TRBJ1-2; 11 positions agree with TRBD1. CDR1 MNHNY and CDR2 SVGAGI come from the germline V gene (reference sequence). Trimming took 4 bases from V and 4 from J; bases not matched to a gene: 8. This CDR3 has 16 residues. CDR3 sequence (DNA): TGTGCCAGCAGTTTCCTCTCCGGGACAGGGGGCTATGGCTACACCTTC. Translated, it gives CASSFLSGTGGYGYTF.

This rearrangement joins TRBV20-1 to TRBJ1-2; TRBD1 matches at 9 bases. Germline assignment: CDR1 DFQATT and CDR2 SNEGSKA (reference sequence). This CDR3 region has 16 residues. Unmatched junction bases numbered 8, after V lost 1 base and J lost 2 bases. CDR3 nucleotides: TGCAGTGCTAGAGCCTCCGCACAGGGGGCGAACTATGGCTACACCTTC. It specifies CSARASAQGANYGYTF.

The gene calls are TRBV27 and TRBJ1-1, with D unclear. This CDR3 contains 11 residues. The V end lost 11 bases, the J end lost 5 bases, and 12 bases lay between the germline ends. The germline V gene encodes CDR1 MNHEY and CDR2 SMNVEV (reference sequence). CDR3 sequence: CAAEWTTEAFF. As DNA, the CDR3 is TGTGCCGCCGAGTGGACGACTGAAGCTTTCTTT.

This clonotype showed up just a few times. The rearrangement uses TRBV28 and TRBJ1-2, with TRBD1 matching 10 bases. The CDR3 contains 16 residues. Germline lookup yields CDR1 MDHEN and CDR2 SYDVKM. V was pared by 9 bases and J by 4 bases, with 14 bases of the junction left unmatched. The CDR3 nucleotides read TGTGCCAGTACCTTCGCCGGGACAGGGGATACCTATGGCTACACCTTC. Protein sequence: CASTFAGTGDTYGYTF.

The chain employs TRBV19 and TRBJ2-2, with 9 bases that match TRBD1. Germline V gene sequence: CDR1 LNHDA, CDR2 SQIVND (reference sequence). After removal of 7 bases from V and 6 bases from J, the junction contained 6 bases not matched to a gene. CDR3 length equals 14 residues. DNA for the CDR3: TGTGCCAGTAAGCGGGACAGGGCGGCCGGGGAGCTGTTTTTT. Amino acid sequence: CASKRDRAAGELFF.

Only a few counts were recorded for this clonotype. The genes are TRBV14 and TRBJ2-3, with 7 bases identical to TRBD2. Germline V gives CDR1 SGHDN, CDR2 FVKESK. CDR3 length: 15 residues. With 7 bases clipped from V and 0 bases from J, the junction kept 7 bases outside the gene matches. The CDR3 loop is CASKKTSISTDTQYF. The CDR3 region has the DNA TGTGCCAGCAAGAAGACTAGCATAAGCACAGATACGCAGTATTTT.

This clonotype turned up a few times. The chain couples TRBV20-1 to TRBJ2-7; D unclear. Trimming took 3 bases from V and 2 from J, leaving 5 bases between them. CDR3 length equals 11 residues. Germline lookup yields CDR1 DFQATT and CDR2 SNEGSKA (reference sequence). CDR3 protein: CSARETYEQYF. CDR3 DNA: TGCAGTGCTAGGGAGACCTACGAGCAGTACTTC.

This clonotype was found many times. The chain carries TRBV15 and TRBJ2-1; no clear D gene. The V end was cut by 4 bases, the J end by 0 bases, with 7 bases between. CDR3 size: 14 residues. Germline-derived CDR1 and CDR2 are LNHNV and YYDKDF (reference sequence). As DNA, the CDR3 is TGTGCCACCAGCAAATCCCTCTCCTACAATGAGCAGTTCTTC. It codes for CATSKSLSYNEQFF.

This clonotype was seen more than once but under ten times. This chain links TRBV6-5 with TRBJ2-3, with D possibly called TRBD1 or TRBD2 (6 bases each). V lost 0 bases and J 4 bases, leaving 11 bases between the germline ends. Germline CDR1 and CDR2: MNHEY and SVGAGI. The CDR3 contains 15 residues. The CDR3 DNA follows: TGTGCCAGCAGTTACTCGGGGGGCAGCGCAGATACGCAGTATTTT. Encoded protein: CASSYSGGSADTQYF.

The chain combines TRBV20-1 with TRBJ2-3; D is unclear. The length of the CDR3 is 12 residues. Trimming took 1 base from V and 3 from J, leaving 5 bases between them. Germline V gene data show CDR1 as DFQATT and CDR2 as SNEGSKA (reference sequence). CDR3: CSARGPTDTQYF. Here the CDR3 DNA reads TGCAGTGCTAGAGGCCCAACAGATACGCAGTATTTT.

The chain links TRBV2 to TRBJ1-1; D might be TRBD1 (6 bases). V lost 1 base and J lost 7, with 13 bases in between. Germline loops: CDR1 SNHLY, CDR2 FYNNEI. This CDR3 region has 14 residues. DNA for the CDR3: TGTGCCAGCAGTGAAGGAGGGACATCGGTTGAAGCTTTCTTT. Translating it yields CASSEGGTSVEAFF. The full variable domain, its missing parts supplied by reference TRBV2 and TRBJ1-1, is EPEVTQTPSHQVTQMGQEVILRCVPISNHLYFYWYRQILGQKVEFLVSFYNNEISEKSEIFDDQFSVERPDGSNFTLKIRSTKLEDSAMYFCASSEGGTSVEAFFGQGTRLTVV.

Many counts were recorded for this clonotype. CDR3 in amino acids: CASKKGFYEQYF. DNA of the CDR3: TGTGCCAGCAAGAAGGGCTTCTACGAGCAGTACTTC. The V call is TRBV28, the J call TRBJ2-7; D is uncertain. This CDR3 contains 12 residues. The V gene's germline CDR1 is MDHEN and CDR2 SYDVKM. Trimming took off 7 bases at V and 3 bases at J, with 10 bases between the two ends.

This clonotype was seen repeatedly, ten times or more. The chain is built from TRBV6-5 and TRBJ1-5, with D tentatively TRBD1 (5 bases). V lost 0 bases and J 9 bases, leaving 6 bases between the germline ends. The CDR3 is made up of 12 amino acids. Germline lookup yields CDR1 MNHEY and CDR2 SVGAGI. The CDR3 reads CASSYSGGPQHF. CDR3 in DNA: TGTGCCAGCAGTTACTCCGGGGGGCCCCAGCATTTT.

This clonotype occurred many times. J is TRBJ2-3 and V is TRBV7-6; D is unresolved. Trimming left V 4 bases short and J 2 bases short, with 16 bases between. Germline CDR1 and CDR2: SGHVS and FNYEAQ. CDR3 size: 16 residues. The CDR3 is CASSSFRTPLTDTQYF. CDR3 sequence (DNA): TGTGCCAGCAGCTCCTTTCGGACCCCGCTCACAGATACGCAGTATTTT.

CDR3 in DNA: TGTGCCAGCATCCGCGGCGGGACTAGTGGAAACAATGAGCAGTTCTTC. Translated, it gives CASIRGGTSGNNEQFF. The genes are TRBV5-4 and TRBJ2-1; 8 nucleotides agree with TRBD2. V was clipped by 6 bases and J by 5 bases; unmatched bases: 13. Germline V CDR1 and CDR2: SGHNT, YYREEE (reference sequence). This CDR3 contains 16 residues. Together with reference TRBV5-4 and TRBJ2-1, the CDR3 gives the full variable domain: ETGVTQSPTHLIKTRGQQVTLRCSSQSGHNTVSWYQQALGQGPQFIFQYYREEENGRGNFPPRFSGLQFPNYSSELNVNALELDDSALYLCASIRGGTSGNNEQFFGPGTRLTVL.

This clonotype has ten or more counts. This rearrangement joins TRBV7-3 to TRBJ1-1; D call uncertain. This CDR3 comprises 13 residues. Germline-derived CDR1 and CDR2 are SGHTA and FQGTGA. The V and J ends lost 1 base and 1 base respectively, with 4 bases between them. This chain's CDR3 is CASSLMGNTEAFF. CDR3 DNA: TGTGCCAGCAGCTTAATGGGGAACACTGAAGCTTTCTTT. Based on the CDR3 plus reference TRBV7-3 and TRBJ1-1, the full variable domain is GAGVSQTPSNKVTEKGKYVELRCDPISGHTALYWYRQSLGQGPEFLIYFQGTGAADDSGLPNDRFFAVRPEGSVSTLKIQRTERGDSAVYLCASSLMGNTEAFFGQGTRLTVV.

This clonotype occurred a few times. This rearrangement joins TRBV18 to TRBJ1-1; 12 bases map to TRBD1. V was clipped by 1 base and J by 11 bases; unmatched bases: 5. The CDR3 totals 14 residues. Per the germline V gene, CDR1 is KGHSH and CDR2 is LQKENI. CDR3 sequence (DNA): TGTGCCAGCTCACCACAGGGACAGGGGGCGCAGGCTTTCTTT. The encoded protein is CASSPQGQGAQAFF.

V usage is TRBV12-3 or TRBV12-4 and J usage is TRBJ2-7, with 9 bases identical to TRBD1. The CDR3 contains 14 residues. V shed 3 bases and J 5 bases; nucleotides not matched to a gene: 5. For the CDR3, the DNA is TGTGCCAGCAGTTTCAGGGACAGGGAAGACGAGCAGTACTTC. This translates into CASSFRDREDEQYF.